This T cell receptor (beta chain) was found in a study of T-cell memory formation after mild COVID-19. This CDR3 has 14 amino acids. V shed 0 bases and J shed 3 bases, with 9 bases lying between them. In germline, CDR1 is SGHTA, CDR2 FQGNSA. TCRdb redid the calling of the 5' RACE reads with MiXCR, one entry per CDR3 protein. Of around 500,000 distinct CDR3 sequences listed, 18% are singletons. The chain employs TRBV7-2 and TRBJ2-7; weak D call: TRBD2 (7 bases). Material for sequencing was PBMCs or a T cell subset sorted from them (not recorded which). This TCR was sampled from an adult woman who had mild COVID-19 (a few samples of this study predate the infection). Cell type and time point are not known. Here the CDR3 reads CASSLAGGGYEQYF. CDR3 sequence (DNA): TGTGCCAGCAGCTTAGCGGGAGGGGGCTACGAGCAGTACTTC.